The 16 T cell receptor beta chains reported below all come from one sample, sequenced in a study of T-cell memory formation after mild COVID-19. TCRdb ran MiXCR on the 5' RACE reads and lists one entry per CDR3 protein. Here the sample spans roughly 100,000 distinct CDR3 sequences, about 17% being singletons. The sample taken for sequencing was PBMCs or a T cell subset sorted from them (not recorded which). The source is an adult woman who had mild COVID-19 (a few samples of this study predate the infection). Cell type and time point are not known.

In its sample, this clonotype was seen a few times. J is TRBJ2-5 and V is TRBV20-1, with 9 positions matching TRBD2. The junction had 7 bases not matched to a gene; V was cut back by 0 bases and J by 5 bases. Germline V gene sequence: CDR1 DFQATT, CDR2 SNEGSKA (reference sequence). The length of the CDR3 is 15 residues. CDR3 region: CSARDSAGGLETQYF. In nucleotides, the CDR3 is TGCAGTGCTAGAGATAGCGCGGGGGGGCTTGAGACCCAGTACTTC.

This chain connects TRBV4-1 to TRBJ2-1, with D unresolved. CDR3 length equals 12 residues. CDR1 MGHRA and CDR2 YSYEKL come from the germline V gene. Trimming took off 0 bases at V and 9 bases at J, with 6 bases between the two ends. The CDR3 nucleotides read TGCGCCAGCAGCCAAGAATGGGGTGAGCAGTTCTTC. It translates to CASSQEWGEQFF.

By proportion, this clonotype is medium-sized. In nucleotides, the CDR3 is TGTGCCAGCAGAGCGACCACTGAAGCTTTCTTT. Translation gives CASRATTEAFF. The chain uses TRBV12-3 or TRBV12-4 and TRBJ1-1; no clear D. The CDR3 is 11 amino acids. V lost 6 bases to trimming and J lost 4 bases, with 6 bases between them.

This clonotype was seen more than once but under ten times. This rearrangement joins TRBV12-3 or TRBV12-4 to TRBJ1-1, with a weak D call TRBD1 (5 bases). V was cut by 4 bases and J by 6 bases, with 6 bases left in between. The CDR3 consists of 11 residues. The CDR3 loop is CASSWGAEAFF. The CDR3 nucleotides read TGTGCCAGCAGTTGGGGGGCTGAAGCTTTCTTT.

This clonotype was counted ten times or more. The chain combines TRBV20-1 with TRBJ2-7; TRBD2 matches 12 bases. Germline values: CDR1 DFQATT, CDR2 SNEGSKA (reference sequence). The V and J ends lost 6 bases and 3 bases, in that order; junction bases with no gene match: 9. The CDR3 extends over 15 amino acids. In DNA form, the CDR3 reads TGCAGTGCCCCACGGACTAGCGGGATTCTCTACGAGCAGTACTTC. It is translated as CSAPRTSGILYEQYF.

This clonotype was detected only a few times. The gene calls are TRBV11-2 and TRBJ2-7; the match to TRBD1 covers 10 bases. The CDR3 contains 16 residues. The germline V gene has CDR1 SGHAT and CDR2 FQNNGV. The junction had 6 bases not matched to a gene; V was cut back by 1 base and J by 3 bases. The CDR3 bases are TGTGCCAGCAGCTTAGCCCCCGGGACAGGGGACTACGAGCAGTACTTC. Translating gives CASSLAPGTGDYEQYF.

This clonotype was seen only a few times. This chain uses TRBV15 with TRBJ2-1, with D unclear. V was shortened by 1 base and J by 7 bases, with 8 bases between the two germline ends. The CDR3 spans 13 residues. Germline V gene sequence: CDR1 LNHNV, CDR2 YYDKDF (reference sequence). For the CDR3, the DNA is TGTGCCACCAGCAGAGCGGGCAGAAATGAGCAGTTCTTC. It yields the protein CATSRAGRNEQFF.

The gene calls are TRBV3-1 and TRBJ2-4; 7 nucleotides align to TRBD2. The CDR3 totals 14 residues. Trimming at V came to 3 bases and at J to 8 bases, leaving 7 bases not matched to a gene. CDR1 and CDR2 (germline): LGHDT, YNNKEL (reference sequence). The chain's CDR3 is CASSQGGDADIQYF. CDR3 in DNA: TGTGCCAGCAGCCAGGGAGGGGACGCGGACATTCAGTACTTC.

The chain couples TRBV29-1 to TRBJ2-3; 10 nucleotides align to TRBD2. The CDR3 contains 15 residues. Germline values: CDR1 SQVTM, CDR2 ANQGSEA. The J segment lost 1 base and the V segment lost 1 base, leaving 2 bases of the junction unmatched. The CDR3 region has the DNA TGCAGCGTTGAAGGACTAGCGGGCGGCACAGATACGCAGTATTTT. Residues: CSVEGLAGGTDTQYF.

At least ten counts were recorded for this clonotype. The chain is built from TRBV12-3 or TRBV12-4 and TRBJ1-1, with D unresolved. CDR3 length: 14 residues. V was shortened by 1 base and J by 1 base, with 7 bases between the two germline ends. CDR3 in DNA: TGTGCCAGCAGTTTAGGAGGACCGAACACTGAAGCTTTCTTT. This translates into CASSLGGPNTEAFF.

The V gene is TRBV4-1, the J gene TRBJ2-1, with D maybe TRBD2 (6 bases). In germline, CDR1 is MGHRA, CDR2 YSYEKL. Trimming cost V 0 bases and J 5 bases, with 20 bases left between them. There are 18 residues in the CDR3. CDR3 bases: TGCGCCAGCAGCCAAGAGGTTCTTGTAGCGGCCAAAAACAATGAGCAGTTCTTC. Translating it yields CASSQEVLVAAKNNEQFF.

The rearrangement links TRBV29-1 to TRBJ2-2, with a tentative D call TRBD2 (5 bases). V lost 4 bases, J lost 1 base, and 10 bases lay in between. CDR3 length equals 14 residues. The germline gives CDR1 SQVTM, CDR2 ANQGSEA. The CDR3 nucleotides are TGCAGCGTTGGAGGACTTGAGAACACCGGGGAGCTGTTTTTT. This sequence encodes CSVGGLENTGELFF.

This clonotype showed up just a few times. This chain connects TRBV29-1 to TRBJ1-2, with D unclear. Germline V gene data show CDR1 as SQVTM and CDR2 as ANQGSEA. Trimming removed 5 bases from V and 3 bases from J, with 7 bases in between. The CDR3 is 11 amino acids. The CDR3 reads CSVPDDYGYTF. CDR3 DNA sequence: TGCAGCGTTCCAGATGACTATGGCTACACCTTC. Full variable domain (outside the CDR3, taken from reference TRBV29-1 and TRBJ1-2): SAVISQKPSRDICQRGTSLTIQCQVDSQVTMMFWYRQQPGQSLTLIATANQGSEATYESGFVIDKFPISRPNLTFSTLTVSNMSPEDSSIYLCSVPDDYGYTFGSGTRLTVV.

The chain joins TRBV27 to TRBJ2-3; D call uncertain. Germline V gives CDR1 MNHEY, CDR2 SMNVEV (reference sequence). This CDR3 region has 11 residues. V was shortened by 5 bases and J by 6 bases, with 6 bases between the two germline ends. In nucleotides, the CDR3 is TGTGCCAGCAGTCGAGTTGATACGCAGTATTTT. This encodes CASSRVDTQYF.

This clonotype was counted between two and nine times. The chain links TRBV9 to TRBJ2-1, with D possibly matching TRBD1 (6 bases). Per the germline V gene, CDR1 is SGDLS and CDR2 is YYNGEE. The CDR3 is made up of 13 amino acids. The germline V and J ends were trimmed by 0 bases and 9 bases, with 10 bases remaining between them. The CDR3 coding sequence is TGTGCCAGCAGCGTAGAAGTAGGGGGTGAGCAGTTCTTC. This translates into CASSVEVGGEQFF.

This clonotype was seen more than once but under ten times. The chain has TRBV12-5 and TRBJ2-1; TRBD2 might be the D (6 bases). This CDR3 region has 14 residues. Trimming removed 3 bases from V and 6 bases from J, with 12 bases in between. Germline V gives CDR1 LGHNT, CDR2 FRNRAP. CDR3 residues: CASGFGGGLNEQFF. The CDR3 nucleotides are TGTGCTAGTGGTTTTGGGGGAGGCCTCAATGAGCAGTTCTTC.